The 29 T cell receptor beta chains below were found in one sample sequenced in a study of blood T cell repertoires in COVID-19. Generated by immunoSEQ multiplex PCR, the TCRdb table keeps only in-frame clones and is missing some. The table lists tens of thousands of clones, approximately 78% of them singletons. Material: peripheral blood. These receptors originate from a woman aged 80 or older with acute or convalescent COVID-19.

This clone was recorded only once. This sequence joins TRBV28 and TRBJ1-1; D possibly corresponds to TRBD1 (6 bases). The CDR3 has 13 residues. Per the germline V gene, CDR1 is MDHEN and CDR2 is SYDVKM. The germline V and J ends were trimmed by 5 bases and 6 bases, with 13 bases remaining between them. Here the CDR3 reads CASSLLQGAEAFF. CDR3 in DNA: TGTGCCAGCAGTCTCCTACAGGGCGCTGAAGCTTTCTTT.

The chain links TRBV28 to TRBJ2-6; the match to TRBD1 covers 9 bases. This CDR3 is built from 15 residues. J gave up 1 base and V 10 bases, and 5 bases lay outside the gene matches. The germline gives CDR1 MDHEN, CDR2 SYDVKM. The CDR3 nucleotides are TGTGCCACATTGGACAGGGGATCTGGGGCCAACGTCCTGACTTTC. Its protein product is CATLDRGSGANVLTF.

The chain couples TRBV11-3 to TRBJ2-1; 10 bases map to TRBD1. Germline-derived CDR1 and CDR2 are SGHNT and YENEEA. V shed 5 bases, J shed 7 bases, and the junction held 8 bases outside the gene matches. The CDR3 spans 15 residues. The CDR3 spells CASSHRQGAWNEQFF. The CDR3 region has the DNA TGTGCCAGCAGCCACCGACAGGGGGCATGGAATGAGCAGTTCTTC.

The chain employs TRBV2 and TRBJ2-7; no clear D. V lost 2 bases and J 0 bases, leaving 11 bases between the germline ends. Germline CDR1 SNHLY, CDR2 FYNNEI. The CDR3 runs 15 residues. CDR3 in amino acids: CASSERAVSSYEQYF. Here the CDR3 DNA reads TGTGCCAGCAGTGAACGAGCTGTGAGCTCCTACGAGCAGTACTTC.

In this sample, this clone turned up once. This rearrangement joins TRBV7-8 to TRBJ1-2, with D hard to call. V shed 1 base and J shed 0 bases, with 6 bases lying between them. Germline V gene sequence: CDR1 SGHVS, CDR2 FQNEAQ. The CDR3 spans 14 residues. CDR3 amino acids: CASSLDRTNYGYTF. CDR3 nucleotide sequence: TGTGCCAGCAGCTTAGACAGAACTAACTATGGCTACACCTTC.

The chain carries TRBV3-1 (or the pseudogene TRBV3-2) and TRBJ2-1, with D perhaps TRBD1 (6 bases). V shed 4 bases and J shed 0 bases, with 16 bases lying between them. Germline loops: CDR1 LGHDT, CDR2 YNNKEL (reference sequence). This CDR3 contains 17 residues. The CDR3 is CASSRRGQGSSYNEQFF. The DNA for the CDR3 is TGTGCCAGCAGCCGGAGAGGGCAGGGGAGCTCCTACAATGAGCAGTTCTTC.

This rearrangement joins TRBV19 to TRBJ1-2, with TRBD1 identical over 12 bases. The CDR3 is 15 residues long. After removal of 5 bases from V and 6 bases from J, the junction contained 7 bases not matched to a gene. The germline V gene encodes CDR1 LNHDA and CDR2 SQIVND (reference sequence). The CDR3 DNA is TGTGCCAGTAGTGACGGGACAGGGGGCGCAGATGGCTACACCTTC. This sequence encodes CASSDGTGGADGYTF.

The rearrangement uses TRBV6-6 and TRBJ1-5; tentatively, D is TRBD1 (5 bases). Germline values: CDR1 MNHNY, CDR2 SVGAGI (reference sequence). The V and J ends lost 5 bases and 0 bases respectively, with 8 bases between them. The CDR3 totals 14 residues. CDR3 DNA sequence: TGTGCCAGCAGTGGGGGGGGTAGCAATCAGCCCCAGCATTTT. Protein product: CASSGGGSNQPQHF.

CDR3 in DNA: TGTGCTAGTAACGGGGCGAACACCGGGGAGCTGTTTTTT. It specifies CASNGANTGELFF. The gene calls are TRBV12-5 and TRBJ2-2; D is possibly TRBD2 (5 bases). V was clipped by 8 bases and J by 0 bases, with 7 bases between them. This CDR3 spans 13 amino acids. CDR1 and CDR2 (germline): LGHNT, FRNRAP.

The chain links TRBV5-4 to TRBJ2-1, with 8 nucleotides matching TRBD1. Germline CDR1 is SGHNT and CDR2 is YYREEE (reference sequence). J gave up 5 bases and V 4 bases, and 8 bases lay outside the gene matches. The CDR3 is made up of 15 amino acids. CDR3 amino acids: CASSRTGTQDNEQFF. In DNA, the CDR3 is TGTGCCAGCAGCCGGACAGGGACCCAGGACAATGAGCAGTTCTTC.

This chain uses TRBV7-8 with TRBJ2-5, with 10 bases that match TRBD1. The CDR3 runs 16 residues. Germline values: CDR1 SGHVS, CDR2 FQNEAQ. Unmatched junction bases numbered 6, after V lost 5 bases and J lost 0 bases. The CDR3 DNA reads TGTGCCAGCAGCCGGGGACAGGGGCCAAACCAAGAGACCCAGTACTTC. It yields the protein CASSRGQGPNQETQYF. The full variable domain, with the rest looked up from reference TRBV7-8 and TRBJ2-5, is GAGVSQSPRYKVAKRGQDVALRCDPISGHVSLFWYQQALGQGPEFLTYFQNEAQLDKSGLPSDRFFAERPEGSVSTLKIQRTQQEDSAVYLCASSRGQGPNQETQYFGPGTRLLVL.

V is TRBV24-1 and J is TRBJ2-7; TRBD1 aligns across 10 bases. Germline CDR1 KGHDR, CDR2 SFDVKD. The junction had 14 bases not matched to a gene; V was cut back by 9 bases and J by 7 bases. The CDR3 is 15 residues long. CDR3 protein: CATSDRGRGGWEQYF. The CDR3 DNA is TGTGCCACCTCCGACAGGGGGCGCGGGGGTTGGGAGCAGTACTTC.

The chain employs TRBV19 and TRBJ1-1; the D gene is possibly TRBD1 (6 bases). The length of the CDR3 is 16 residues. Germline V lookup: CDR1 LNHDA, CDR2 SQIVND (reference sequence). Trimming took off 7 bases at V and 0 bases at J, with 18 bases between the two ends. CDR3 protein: CASNNRAETLNTEAFF. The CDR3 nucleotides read TGTGCCAGTAACAACAGGGCAGAAACTCTGAACACTGAAGCTTTCTTT.

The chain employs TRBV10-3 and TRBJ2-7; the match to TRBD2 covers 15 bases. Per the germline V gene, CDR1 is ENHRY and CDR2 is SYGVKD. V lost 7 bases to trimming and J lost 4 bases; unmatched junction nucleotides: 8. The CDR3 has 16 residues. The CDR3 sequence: CAITSGLAGGRYEQYF. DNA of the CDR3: TGTGCCATCACCTCGGGACTAGCGGGAGGAAGGTACGAGCAGTACTTC.

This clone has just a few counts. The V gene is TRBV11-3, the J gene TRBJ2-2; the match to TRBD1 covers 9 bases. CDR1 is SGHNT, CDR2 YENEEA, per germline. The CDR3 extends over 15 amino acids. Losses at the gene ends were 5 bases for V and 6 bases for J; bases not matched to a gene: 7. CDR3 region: CASSTEGQGSGELFF. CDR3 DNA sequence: TGTGCCAGCAGCACCGAGGGACAGGGTTCCGGGGAGCTGTTTTTT.

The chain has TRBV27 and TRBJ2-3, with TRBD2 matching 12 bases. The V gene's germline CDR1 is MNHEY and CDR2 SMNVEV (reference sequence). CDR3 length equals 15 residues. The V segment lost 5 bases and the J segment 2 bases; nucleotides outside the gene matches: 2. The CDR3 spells CASSGLAGPTDTQYF. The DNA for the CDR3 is TGTGCCAGCAGTGGACTAGCGGGACCCACAGATACGCAGTATTTT.

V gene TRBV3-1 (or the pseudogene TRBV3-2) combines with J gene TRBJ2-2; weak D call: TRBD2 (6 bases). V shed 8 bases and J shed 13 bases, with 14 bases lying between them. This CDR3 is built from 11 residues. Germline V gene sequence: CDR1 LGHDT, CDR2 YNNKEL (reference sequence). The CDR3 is CASGGWRGLFF. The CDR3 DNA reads TGTGCCAGCGGGGGGTGGAGAGGGCTGTTTTTT.

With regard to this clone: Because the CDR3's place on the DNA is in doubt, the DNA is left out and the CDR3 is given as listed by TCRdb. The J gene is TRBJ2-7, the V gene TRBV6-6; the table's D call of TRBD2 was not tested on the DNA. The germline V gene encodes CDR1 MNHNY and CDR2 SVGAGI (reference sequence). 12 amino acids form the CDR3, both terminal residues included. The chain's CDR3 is CASSSSTGKQYF.

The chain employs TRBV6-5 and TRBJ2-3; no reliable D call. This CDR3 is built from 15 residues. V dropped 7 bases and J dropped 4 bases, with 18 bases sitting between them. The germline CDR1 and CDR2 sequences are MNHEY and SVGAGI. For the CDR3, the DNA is TGTGCCAGCATGGGCGAAGCATTAGGTGCAGATACGCAGTATTTT. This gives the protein CASMGEALGADTQYF.

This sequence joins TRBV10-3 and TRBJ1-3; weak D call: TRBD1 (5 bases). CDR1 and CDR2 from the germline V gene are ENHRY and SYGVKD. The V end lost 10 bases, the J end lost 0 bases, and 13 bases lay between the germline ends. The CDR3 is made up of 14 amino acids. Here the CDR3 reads CATARENSGNTIYF. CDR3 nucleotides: TGTGCCACGGCCAGGGAAAACTCTGGAAACACCATATATTTT.

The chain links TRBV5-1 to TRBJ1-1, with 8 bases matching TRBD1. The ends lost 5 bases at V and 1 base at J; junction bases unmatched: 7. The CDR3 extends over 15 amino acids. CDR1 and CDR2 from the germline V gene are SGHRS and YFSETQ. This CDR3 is CASRPSGTGNTEAFF. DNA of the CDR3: TGCGCCAGCAGGCCAAGCGGGACAGGGAACACTGAAGCTTTCTTT.

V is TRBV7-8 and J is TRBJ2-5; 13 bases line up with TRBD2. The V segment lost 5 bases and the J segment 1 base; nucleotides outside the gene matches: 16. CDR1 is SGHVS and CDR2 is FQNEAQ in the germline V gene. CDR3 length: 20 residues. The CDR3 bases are TGTGCCAGCAGCCCCCAATATGGGACTAGCGGGGCGACTCTCCAAGAGACCCAGTACTTC. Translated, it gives CASSPQYGTSGATLQETQYF.

The DNA for the CDR3 is TGTGCCAGCAGCCCAGGGACTAGCGGGAGACTATCCTACGAGCAGTACTTC. Protein: CASSPGTSGRLSYEQYF. This rearrangement joins TRBV7-8 to TRBJ2-7, with 14 bases fitting TRBD2. The V gene's germline CDR1 is SGHVS and CDR2 FQNEAQ. V shed 5 bases, J shed 1 base, and the junction held 7 bases outside the gene matches. CDR3 length equals 17 residues.

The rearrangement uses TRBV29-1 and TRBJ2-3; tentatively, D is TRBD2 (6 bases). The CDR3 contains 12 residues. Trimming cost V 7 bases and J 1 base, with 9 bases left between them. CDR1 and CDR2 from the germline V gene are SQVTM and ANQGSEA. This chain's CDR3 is CSAERGTDTQYF. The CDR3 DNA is TGCAGCGCTGAGCGGGGCACAGATACGCAGTATTTT.

This chain's CDR3 is CASSSPGLAGRRTGELFF. The CDR3 coding sequence is TGTGCCAGCAGCTCACCGGGACTAGCGGGGCGACGCACCGGGGAGCTGTTTTTT. The chain uses TRBV27 and TRBJ2-2, with 13 bases matching TRBD2. This CDR3 has 18 amino acids. The V gene end was trimmed by 6 bases and the J gene end by 4 bases; junction bases not matched to a gene: 11. Germline V CDR1 and CDR2: MNHEY, SMNVEV (reference sequence).

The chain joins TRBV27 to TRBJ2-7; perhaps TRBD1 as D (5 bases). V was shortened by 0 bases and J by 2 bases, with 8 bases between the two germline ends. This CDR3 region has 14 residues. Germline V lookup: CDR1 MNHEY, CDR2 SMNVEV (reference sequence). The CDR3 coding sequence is TGTGCCAGCAGTTTATCCGGACAAGCCTACGAGCAGTACTTC. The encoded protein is CASSLSGQAYEQYF.

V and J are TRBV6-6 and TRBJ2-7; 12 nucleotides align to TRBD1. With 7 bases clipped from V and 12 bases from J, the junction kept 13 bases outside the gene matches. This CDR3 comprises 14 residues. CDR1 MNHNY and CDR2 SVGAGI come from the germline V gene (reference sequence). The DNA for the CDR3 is TGTGCCAGCAATTCGGGACAGGGGGCGACTATGGTGTACTTC. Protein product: CASNSGQGATMVYF.

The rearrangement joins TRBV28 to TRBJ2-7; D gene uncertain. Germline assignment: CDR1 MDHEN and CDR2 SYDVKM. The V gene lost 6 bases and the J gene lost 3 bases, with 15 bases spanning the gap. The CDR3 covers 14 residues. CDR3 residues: CASSSPTFGYEQYF. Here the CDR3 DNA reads TGTGCCAGCAGCTCCCCGACTTTTGGCTACGAGCAGTACTTC.

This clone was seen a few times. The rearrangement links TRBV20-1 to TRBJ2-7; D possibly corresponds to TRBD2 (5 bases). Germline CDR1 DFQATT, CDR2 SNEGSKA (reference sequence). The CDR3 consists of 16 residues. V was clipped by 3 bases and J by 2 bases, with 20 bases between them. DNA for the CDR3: TGCAGTGCTAGTGGACCCCCCGGAAGCGGCACCTACGAGCAGTACTTC. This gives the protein CSASGPPGSGTYEQYF.